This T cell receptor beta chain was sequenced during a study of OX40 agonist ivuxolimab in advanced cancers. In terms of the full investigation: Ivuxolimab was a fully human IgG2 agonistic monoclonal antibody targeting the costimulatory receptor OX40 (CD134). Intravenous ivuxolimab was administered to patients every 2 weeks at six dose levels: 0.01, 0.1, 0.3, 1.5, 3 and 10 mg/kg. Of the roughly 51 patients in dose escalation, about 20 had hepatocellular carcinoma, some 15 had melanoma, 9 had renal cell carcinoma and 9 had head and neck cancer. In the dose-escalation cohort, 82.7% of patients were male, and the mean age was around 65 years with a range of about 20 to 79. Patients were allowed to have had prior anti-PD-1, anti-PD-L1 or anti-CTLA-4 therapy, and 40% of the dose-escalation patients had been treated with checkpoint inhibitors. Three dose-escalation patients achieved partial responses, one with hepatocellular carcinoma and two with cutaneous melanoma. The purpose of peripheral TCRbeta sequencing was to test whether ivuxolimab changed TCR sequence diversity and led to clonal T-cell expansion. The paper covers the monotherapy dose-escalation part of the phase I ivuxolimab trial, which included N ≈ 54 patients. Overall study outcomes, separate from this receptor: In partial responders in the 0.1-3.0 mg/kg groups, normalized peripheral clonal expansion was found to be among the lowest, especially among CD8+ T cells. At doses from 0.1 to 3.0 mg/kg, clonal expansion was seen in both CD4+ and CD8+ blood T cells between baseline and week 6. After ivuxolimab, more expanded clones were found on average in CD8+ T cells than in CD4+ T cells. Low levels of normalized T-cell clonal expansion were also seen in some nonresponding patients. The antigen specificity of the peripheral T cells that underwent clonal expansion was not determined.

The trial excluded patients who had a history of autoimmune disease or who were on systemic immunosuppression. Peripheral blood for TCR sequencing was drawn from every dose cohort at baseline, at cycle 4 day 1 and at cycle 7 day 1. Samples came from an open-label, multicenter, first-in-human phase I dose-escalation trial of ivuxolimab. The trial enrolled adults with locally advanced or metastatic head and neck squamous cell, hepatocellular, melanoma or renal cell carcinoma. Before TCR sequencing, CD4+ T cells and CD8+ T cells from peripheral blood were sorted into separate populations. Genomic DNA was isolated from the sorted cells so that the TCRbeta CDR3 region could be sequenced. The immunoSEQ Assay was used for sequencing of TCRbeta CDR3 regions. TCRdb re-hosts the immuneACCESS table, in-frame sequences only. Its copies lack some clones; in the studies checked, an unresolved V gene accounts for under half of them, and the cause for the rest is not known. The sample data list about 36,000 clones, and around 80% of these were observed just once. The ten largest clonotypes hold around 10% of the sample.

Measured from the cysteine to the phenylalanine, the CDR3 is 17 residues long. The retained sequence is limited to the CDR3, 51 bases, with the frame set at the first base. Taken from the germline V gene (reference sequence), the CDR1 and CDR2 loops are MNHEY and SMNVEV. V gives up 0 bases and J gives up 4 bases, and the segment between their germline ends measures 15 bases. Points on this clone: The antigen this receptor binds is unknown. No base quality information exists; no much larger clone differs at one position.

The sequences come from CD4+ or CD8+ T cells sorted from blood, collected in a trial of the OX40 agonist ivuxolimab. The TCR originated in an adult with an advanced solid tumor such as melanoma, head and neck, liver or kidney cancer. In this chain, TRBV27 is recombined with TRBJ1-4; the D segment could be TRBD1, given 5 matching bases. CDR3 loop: CASSLSRRGGYNEKLFF. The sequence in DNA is TGTGCCAGCAGTTTATCGCGGAGGGGTGGGTATAATGAAAAACTGTTTTTT.